These 19 T cell receptor beta chains came from one sample sequenced in a study of blood T cell repertoires in COVID-19. Assay: immunoSEQ multiplex PCR; the TCRdb copy retains only in-frame clones and omits some. The table has about 110,000 clones, about two thirds seen once; the top ten hold around 1.7%. Sample: peripheral blood. All receptors come from a woman aged 40 to 55 with acute or convalescent COVID-19.

V is TRBV5-1 and J is TRBJ2-7; possibly TRBD1 for D (6 bases). Germline loops: CDR1 SGHRS, CDR2 YFSETQ. CDR3 length: 17 residues. Between the trimmed V and J ends, which lost 3 bases and 4 bases, there was a span of 23 bases. The CDR3 DNA sequence: TGCGCCAGCAGCTCCTACACGACAGGAGCCATACCTTACGAGCAGTACTTC. Translating it yields CASSSYTTGAIPYEQYF.

This chain uses TRBV6-4 with TRBJ1-6, with no clear D. CDR3 length: 14 residues. From germline, CDR1 is MRHNA and CDR2 SNTAGT. The V end lost 0 bases, the J end lost 11 bases, and 11 bases lay between the germline ends. The CDR3 spells CASSDSANRTPLHF. In nucleotides, the CDR3 is TGTGCCAGCAGTGACTCTGCTAACAGAACACCCCTCCACTTT.

The chain is built from TRBV10-3 and TRBJ1-6; D remains ambiguous. This CDR3 is built from 14 residues. Trimming removed 4 bases at V and 7 bases at J, with 11 bases between. Germline CDR1 reads ENHRY; CDR2 reads SYGVKD. This chain's CDR3 is CAISGSTRNSPLHF. The CDR3 nucleotides read TGTGCCATCAGTGGATCGACAAGGAATTCACCCCTCCACTTT.

CDR3 coding DNA: TGTGCCAGCAGCCTAGGGGGGACAGGGGGACCCATACCCCTCCACTTT. Its protein is CASSLGGTGGPIPLHF. This chain joins TRBV28 and TRBJ1-6; TRBD1 aligns across 11 bases. The V segment lost 6 bases and the J segment 12 bases; nucleotides outside the gene matches: 13. The CDR3 is 16 amino acids. The V gene's germline CDR1 is MDHEN and CDR2 SYDVKM.

Turning to this clone: This same CDR3 is encoded by further DNA sequences in the sample. The chain uses TRBV5-1 and TRBJ1-5; D gene unclear. The CDR3 totals 14 residues. The V gene lost 0 bases and the J gene lost 2 bases, with 6 bases spanning the gap. Germline V gives CDR1 SGHRS, CDR2 YFSETQ. The CDR3 region is CASSLDGGNQPQHF. CDR3 nucleotide sequence: TGCGCCAGCAGCTTGGACGGGGGCAATCAGCCCCAGCATTTT.

This chain links TRBV6-2 or TRBV6-3 with TRBJ1-4; weak D call: TRBD1 (6 bases). The germline CDR1 and CDR2 sequences are MNHEY and SVGEGT. Deletions cut 3 bases from V and 5 bases from J, with 10 bases between. The CDR3 runs to 14 residues. The CDR3 DNA reads as TGTGCCAGCAGTTATCTTCAGGGGAATGAAAAACTGTTTTTT. Its protein product is CASSYLQGNEKLFF.

On this clone itself: The same CDR3 also results from other DNA sequences found in this sample. The gene calls are TRBV28 and TRBJ1-4; TRBD1 is a possible D gene (5 bases). The germline V and J ends were trimmed by 6 bases and 2 bases, with 7 bases remaining between them. The CDR3 sequence is 13 residues long. Germline CDR1 and CDR2: MDHEN and SYDVKM. The CDR3 region has the DNA TGTGCCAGCAGGGGGGGGACTAATGAAAAACTGTTTTTT. Amino acids: CASRGGTNEKLFF.

The V call is TRBV24-1, the J call TRBJ2-2, with a weak D call TRBD1 (5 bases). Trimming stripped 3 bases from V and 5 bases from J, with 9 bases between. The CDR3 loop spans 14 amino acids. In germline, CDR1 is KGHDR, CDR2 SFDVKD. DNA of the CDR3: TGTGCCACCAGTGATGCGGACATAACCGGGGAGCTGTTTTTT. Translating it yields CATSDADITGELFF.

The CDR3 DNA is TGTGCCAGCAGCCGGGACAGGGAAACTGAAGCTTTCTTT. Translating it yields CASSRDRETEAFF. The chain carries TRBV12-3 or TRBV12-4 and TRBJ1-1; 9 bases agree with TRBD1. Germline trimming cut 6 bases from V and 5 bases from J; bases unmatched to any gene: 4. This CDR3 has 13 amino acids.

The J gene is TRBJ1-3, the V gene TRBV13, with no clear D. The CDR3 has 17 residues. Per germline, CDR1 PRHDT and CDR2 FYEKMQ (reference sequence). Trimming stripped 3 bases from V and 0 bases from J, with 15 bases between. The CDR3, as DNA: TGTGCCAGCAGCTTTCGGGAGGACTTACGCTCTGGAAACACCATATATTTT. It specifies CASSFREDLRSGNTIYF.

The chain recombines TRBV6-4 with TRBJ2-1, with 7 bases aligning to TRBD1. The CDR3 totals 15 residues. V lost 5 bases to trimming and J lost 2 bases; unmatched junction nucleotides: 6. Germline V CDR1 and CDR2: MRHNA, SNTAGT. DNA of the CDR3: TGTGCCAGCAGTAAACAGGGGCAAGCCTACAATGAGCAGTTCTTC. Protein: CASSKQGQAYNEQFF.

This clone was counted only a few times. The V gene is TRBV27, the J gene TRBJ1-3; 7 bases fit TRBD1. The CDR3 loop spans 18 amino acids. Per germline, CDR1 MNHEY and CDR2 SMNVEV (reference sequence). V trimming: 4 bases; J trimming: 2 bases; junction bases outside the gene matches: 14. This CDR3 reads CASSSKFRGMGAGNTIYF. The CDR3 bases are TGTGCCAGCAGTTCCAAATTCAGGGGGATGGGGGCTGGAAACACCATATATTTT.

This clone was observed a few times. V usage is TRBV28 and J usage is TRBJ2-1; no definite D call. V lost 3 bases and J 1 base, leaving 7 bases between the germline ends. CDR3 size: 14 residues. CDR1 and CDR2 (germline): MDHEN, SYDVKM. As DNA, the CDR3 is TGTGCCAGCAGTTTCCCACAGTCCTACAATGAGCAGTTCTTC. Translated, it gives CASSFPQSYNEQFF.

This clone was picked up a small number of times. The V gene is TRBV7-2, the J gene TRBJ2-3, with 7 positions matching TRBD2. The CDR3 is made up of 17 amino acids. Unmatched junction bases numbered 10, after V lost 2 bases and J lost 2 bases. Germline CDR1 is SGHTA and CDR2 is FQGNSA. This CDR3 reads CASSLRLVGGSTDTQYF. The CDR3, as DNA: TGTGCCAGCAGCTTACGCCTCGTCGGGGGGTCCACAGATACGCAGTATTTT.

CDR3 nucleotides: TGTGCCAGCAGCTTAACCCGCCTCGAGGGAGGGACTGAAGCTTTCTTT. Its protein product is CASSLTRLEGGTEAFF. The chain recombines TRBV7-3 with TRBJ1-1, with D unresolved. The CDR3 loop spans 16 amino acids. Trimming left V 0 bases short and J 5 bases short, with 16 bases between. CDR1 SGHTA and CDR2 FQGTGA come from the germline V gene.

The rearrangement joins TRBV10-3 to TRBJ2-1, with TRBD2 identical over 9 bases. Germline loops: CDR1 ENHRY, CDR2 SYGVKD. V lost 0 bases, J lost 1 base, and 7 bases stayed unmatched. The CDR3 runs to 18 residues. The CDR3 bases are TGTGCCATCAGTGAGTCAGGAGGCGGGGGGGTATCCTACAATGAGCAGTTCTTC. Its protein is CAISESGGGGVSYNEQFF.

The V gene is TRBV7-9, the J gene TRBJ1-3; D is ambiguous. Per the germline V gene, CDR1 is SEHNR and CDR2 is FQNEAQ (reference sequence). The length of the CDR3 is 15 residues. The ends were cut back, 0 bases at V and 0 bases at J, with 6 bases in the middle. CDR3 bases: TGTGCCAGCAGCTTAGCGGGCAACTCTGGAAACACCATATATTTT. As protein: CASSLAGNSGNTIYF.

This clone turned up a few times. The J gene is TRBJ2-5, the V gene TRBV6-5; 9 nucleotides match TRBD1. This CDR3 has 15 residues. V shed 6 bases and J 2 bases; nucleotides not matched to a gene: 7. The germline V gene has CDR1 MNHEY and CDR2 SVGAGI. For the CDR3, the DNA is TGTGCCAGCAGCACCGGGACAGGGTTACAAGAGACCCAGTACTTC. Encoded protein: CASSTGTGLQETQYF.

This clone was detected only a few times. The chain joins TRBV15 to TRBJ1-4, with 8 bases aligning to TRBD1. This CDR3 is 17 amino acids long. Trimming removed 1 base from V and 4 bases from J; junction bases left unmatched: 8. Germline values: CDR1 LNHNV, CDR2 YYDKDF (reference sequence). For the CDR3, the DNA is TGTGCCACCAGCAGAGGGAGGGGACAGGCTTTTAATGAAAAACTGTTTTTT. As protein: CATSRGRGQAFNEKLFF.